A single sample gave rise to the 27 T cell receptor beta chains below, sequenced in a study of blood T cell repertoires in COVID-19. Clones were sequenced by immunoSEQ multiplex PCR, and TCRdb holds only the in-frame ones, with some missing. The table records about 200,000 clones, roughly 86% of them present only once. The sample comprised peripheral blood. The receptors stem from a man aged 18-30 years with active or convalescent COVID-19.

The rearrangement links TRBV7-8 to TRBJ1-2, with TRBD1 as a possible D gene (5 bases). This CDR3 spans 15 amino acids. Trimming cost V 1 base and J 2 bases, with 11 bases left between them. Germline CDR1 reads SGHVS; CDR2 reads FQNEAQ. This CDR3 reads CASSLEGRENYGYTF. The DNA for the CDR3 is TGTGCCAGCAGCTTAGAGGGGAGGGAGAACTATGGCTACACCTTC.

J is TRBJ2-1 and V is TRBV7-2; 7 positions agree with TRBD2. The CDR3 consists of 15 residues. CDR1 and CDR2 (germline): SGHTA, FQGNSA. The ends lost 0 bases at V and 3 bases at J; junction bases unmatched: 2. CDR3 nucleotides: TGTGCCAGCAGCTTAGCTAGCGGGTTCTACAATGAGCAGTTCTTC. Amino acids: CASSLASGFYNEQFF.

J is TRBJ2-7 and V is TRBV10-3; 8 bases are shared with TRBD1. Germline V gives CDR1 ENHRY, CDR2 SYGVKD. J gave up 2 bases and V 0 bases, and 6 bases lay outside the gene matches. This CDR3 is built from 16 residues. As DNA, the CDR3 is TGTGCCATCAGTGAGTCCCTGGACAGGGTTCCCTACGAGCAGTACTTC. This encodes CAISESLDRVPYEQYF.

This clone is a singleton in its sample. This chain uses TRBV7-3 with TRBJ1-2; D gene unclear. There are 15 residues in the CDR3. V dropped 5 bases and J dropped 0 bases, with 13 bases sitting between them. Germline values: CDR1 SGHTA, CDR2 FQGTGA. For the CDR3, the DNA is TGTGCCAGCAGCCCTAGGCACGGTGCTAACTATGGCTACACCTTC. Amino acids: CASSPRHGANYGYTF.

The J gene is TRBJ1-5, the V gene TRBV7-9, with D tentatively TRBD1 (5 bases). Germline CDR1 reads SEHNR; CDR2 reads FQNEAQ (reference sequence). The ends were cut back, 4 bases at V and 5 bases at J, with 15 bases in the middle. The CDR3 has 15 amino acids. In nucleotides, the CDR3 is TGTGCCAGCAGCTCAGGCCCAGGGAGGGATCAGCCCCAGCATTTT. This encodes CASSSGPGRDQPQHF.

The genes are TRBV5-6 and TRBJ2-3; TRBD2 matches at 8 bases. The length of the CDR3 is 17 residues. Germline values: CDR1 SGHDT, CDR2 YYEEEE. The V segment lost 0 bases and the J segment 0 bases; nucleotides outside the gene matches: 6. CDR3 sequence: CASSLGAGVKSTDTQYF. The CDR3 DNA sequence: TGTGCCAGCAGCTTGGGAGCGGGAGTAAAAAGCACAGATACGCAGTATTTT.

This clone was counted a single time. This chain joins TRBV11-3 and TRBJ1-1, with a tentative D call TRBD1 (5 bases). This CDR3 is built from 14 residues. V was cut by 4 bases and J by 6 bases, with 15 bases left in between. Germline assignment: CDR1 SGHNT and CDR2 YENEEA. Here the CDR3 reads CASSSDMWDPEAFF. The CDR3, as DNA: TGTGCCAGCAGCTCGGACATGTGGGATCCTGAAGCTTTCTTT. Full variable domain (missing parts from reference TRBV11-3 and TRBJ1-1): EAGVVQSPRYKIIEKKQPVAFWCNPISGHNTLYWYLQNLGQGPELLIRYENEEAVDDSQLPKDRFSAERLKGVDSTLKIQPAELGDSAVYLCASSSDMWDPEAFFGQGTRLTVV.

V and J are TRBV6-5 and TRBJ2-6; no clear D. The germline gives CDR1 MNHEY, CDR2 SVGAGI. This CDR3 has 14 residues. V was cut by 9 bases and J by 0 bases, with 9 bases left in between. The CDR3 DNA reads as TGTGCCAGTTCTCCTTTCTCTGGGGCCAACGTCCTGACTTTC. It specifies CASSPFSGANVLTF.

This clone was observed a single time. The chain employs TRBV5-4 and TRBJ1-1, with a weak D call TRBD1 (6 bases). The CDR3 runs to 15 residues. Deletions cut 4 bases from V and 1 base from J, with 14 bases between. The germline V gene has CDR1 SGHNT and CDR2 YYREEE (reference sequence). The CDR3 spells CASSTGGRGNTEAFF. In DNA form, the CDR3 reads TGTGCCAGCAGCACGGGGGGCAGGGGGAACACTGAAGCTTTCTTT.

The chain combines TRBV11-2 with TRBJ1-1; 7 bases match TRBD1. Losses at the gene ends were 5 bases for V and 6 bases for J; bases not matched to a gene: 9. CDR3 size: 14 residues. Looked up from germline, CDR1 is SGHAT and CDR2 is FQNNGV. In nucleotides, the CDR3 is TGTGCCAGCAGCCCAAACAGGGGCGTCCCTGAAGCTTTCTTT. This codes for CASSPNRGVPEAFF.

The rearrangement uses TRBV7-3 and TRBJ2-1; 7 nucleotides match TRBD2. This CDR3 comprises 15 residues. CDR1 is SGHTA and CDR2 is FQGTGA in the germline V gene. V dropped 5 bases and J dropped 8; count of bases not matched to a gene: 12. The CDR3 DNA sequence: TGTGCCAGCAGCCCTCAAGCGGGACGGTATGATGAGCAGTTCTTC. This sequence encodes CASSPQAGRYDEQFF.

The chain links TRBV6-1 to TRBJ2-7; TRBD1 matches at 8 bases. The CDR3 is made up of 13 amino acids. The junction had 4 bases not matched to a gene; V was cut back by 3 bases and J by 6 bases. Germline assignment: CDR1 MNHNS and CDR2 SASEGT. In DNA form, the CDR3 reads TGTGCCAGCAGTGACAGGGGGCGCCTCGAGCAGTACTTC. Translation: CASSDRGRLEQYF.

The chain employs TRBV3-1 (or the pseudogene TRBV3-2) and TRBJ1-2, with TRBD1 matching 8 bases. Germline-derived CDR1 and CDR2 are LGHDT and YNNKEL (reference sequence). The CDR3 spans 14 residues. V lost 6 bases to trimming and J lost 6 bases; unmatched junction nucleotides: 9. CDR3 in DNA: TGTGCCAGCAGTCAGGACAGGGTGGCAAATGGCTACACCTTC. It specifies CASSQDRVANGYTF.

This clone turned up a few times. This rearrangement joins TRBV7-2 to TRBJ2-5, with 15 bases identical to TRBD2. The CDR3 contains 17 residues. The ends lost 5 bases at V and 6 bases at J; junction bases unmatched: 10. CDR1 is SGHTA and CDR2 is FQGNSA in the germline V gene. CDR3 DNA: TGTGCCAGCAGCCTCTGGACTAGCGGGAGGGCCCGGAAGACCCAGTACTTC. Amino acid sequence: CASSLWTSGRARKTQYF.

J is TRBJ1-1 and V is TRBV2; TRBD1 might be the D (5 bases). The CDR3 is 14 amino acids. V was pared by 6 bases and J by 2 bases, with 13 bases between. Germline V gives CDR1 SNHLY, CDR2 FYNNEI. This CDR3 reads CASSPTVQNTEAFF. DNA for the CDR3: TGTGCCAGCAGCCCGACAGTTCAAAACACTGAAGCTTTCTTT.

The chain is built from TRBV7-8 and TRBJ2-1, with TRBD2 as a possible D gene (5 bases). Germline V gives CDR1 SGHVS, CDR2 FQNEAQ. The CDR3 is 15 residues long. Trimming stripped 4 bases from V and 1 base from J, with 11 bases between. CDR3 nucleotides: TGTGCCAGCAGCTCTGGACTGGATTCCTACAATGAGCAGTTCTTC. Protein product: CASSSGLDSYNEQFF. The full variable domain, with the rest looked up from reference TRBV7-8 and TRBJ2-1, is GAGVSQSPRYKVAKRGQDVALRCDPISGHVSLFWYQQALGQGPEFLTYFQNEAQLDKSGLPSDRFFAERPEGSVSTLKIQRTQQEDSAVYLCASSSGLDSYNEQFFGPGTRLTVL.

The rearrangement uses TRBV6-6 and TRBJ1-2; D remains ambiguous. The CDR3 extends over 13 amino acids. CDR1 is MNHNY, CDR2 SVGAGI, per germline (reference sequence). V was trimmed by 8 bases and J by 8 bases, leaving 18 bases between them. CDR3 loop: CASRPWEEQGYTF. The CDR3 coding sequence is TGTGCCAGCCGACCCTGGGAGGAACAGGGCTACACCTTC.

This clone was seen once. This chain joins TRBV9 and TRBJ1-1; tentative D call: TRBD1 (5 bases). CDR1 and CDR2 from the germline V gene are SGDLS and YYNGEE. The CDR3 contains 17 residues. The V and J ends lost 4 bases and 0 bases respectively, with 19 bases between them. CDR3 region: CASSPALGRGMNTEAFF. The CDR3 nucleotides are TGTGCCAGCAGCCCCGCGTTGGGGCGCGGCATGAACACTGAAGCTTTCTTT.

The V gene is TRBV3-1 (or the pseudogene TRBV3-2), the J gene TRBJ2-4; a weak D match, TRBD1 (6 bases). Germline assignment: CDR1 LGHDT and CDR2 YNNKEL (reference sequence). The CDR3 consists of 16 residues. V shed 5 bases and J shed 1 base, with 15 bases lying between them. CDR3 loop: CASSETGHLAKNIQYF. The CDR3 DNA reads TGTGCCAGCAGCGAAACAGGGCATTTGGCCAAAAACATTCAGTACTTC.

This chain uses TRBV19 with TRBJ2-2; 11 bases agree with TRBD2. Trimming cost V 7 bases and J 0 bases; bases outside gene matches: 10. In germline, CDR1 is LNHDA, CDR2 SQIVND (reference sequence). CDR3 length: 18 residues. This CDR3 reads CASKGGLAGGTNTGELFF. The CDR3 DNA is TGTGCCAGTAAGGGGGGGCTAGCGGGAGGAACGAACACCGGGGAGCTGTTTTTT.

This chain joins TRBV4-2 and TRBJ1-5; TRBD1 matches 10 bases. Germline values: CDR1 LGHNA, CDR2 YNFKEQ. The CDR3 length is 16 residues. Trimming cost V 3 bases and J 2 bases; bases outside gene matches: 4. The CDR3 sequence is CASSQIGQGGNQPQHF. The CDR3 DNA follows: TGTGCCAGCAGCCAGATAGGACAGGGGGGCAATCAGCCCCAGCATTTT.

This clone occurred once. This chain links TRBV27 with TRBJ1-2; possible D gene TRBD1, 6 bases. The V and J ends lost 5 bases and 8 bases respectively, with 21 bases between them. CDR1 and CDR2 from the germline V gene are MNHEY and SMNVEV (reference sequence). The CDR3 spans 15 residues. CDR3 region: CASSPPNRVRGGYTF. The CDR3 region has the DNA TGTGCCAGCAGTCCTCCGAACAGGGTAAGGGGGGGCTACACCTTC.

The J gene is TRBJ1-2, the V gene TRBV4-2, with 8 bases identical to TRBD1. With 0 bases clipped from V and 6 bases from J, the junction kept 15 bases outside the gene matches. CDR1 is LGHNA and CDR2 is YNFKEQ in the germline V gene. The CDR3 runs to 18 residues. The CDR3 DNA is TGTGCCAGCAGCCAAGATCAGGGGACAGGCCCGCGCTGGCATGGCTACACCTTC. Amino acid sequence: CASSQDQGTGPRWHGYTF.

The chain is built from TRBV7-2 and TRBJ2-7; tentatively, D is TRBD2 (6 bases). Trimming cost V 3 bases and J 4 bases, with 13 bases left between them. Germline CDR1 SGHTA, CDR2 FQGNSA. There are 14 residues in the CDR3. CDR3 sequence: CASSLTGGRYEQYF. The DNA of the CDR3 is TGTGCCAGCAGCTTGACTGGGGGGAGGTACGAGCAGTACTTC. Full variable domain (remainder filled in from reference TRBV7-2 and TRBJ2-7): GAGVSQSPSNKVTEKGKDVELRCDPISGHTALYWYRQSLGQGLEFLIYFQGNSAPDKSGLPSDRFSAERTGGSVSTLTIQRTQQEDSAVYLCASSLTGGRYEQYFGPGTRLTVT.

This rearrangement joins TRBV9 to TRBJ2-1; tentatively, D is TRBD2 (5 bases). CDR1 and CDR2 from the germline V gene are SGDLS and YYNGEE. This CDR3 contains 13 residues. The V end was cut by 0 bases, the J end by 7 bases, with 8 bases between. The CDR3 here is CASSVVSGNEQFF. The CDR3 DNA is TGTGCCAGCAGCGTAGTAAGCGGTAATGAGCAGTTCTTC. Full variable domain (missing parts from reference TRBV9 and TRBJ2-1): DSGVTQTPKHLITATGQRVTLRCSPRSGDLSVYWYQQSLDQGLQFLIQYYNGEERAKGNILERFSAQQFPDLHSELNLSSLELGDSALYFCASSVVSGNEQFFGPGTRLTVL.

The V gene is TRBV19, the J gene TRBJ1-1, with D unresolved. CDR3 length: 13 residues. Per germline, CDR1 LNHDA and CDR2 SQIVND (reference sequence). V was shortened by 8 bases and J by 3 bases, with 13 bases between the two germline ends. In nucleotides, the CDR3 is TGTGCCAGTCTCCATCCTGGAGACACTGAAGCTTTCTTT. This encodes CASLHPGDTEAFF.

Here the CDR3 DNA reads TGTGCCAGCAGCTACAGCGGGAGCAACGAGCAGTACTTC. Translation: CASSYSGSNEQYF. The J gene is TRBJ2-7, the V gene TRBV5-4; TRBD2 aligns across 8 bases. Germline CDR1 and CDR2: SGHNT and YYREEE (reference sequence). The CDR3 contains 13 residues. V lost 3 bases to trimming and J lost 5 bases; unmatched junction nucleotides: 4.